This TCR beta chain was captured by sequencing in a study of shared clonotypes between healthy human individuals. This clone was found once. Sequencing used immunoSEQ multiplex PCR; TCRdb keeps in-frame clones, though not all of them. The sample yields 2 million to 2.5 million clones, 93% seen once. Material for sequencing was naive CD4+ T cells from PBMCs. The subset is: CD45RA+ positively selected. This TCR came from a man between 18 and 29 years old in good health. Some clones in this sample may be carry-over from other donors' samples.

CDR3 nucleotides: TGTGCCATCAGTGAGTCTAGCGGGAGGGCAGAGACCCAGTACTTC. The encoded protein is CAISESSGRAETQYF. This chain joins TRBV10-3 and TRBJ2-5; 11 bases map to TRBD2. J was trimmed by 4 bases and V by 0 bases; bases with no gene match: 1. Germline CDR1 reads ENHRY; CDR2 reads SYGVKD. The CDR3 extends over 15 amino acids.